This entry features one TCR beta chain sequence. The specificity of this receptor is unknown. No base qualities exist here, and no much larger clone lies one base off it. This record belongs to a study of memory CD4+ T cells and cytomegalovirus serostatus (dated by TCRdb to between 2018 and 2021). Turning to the overall study: The cohort comprised 35 or so healthy Belgian adults, 9 CMV seropositive and some 24 CMV seronegative. The study sequenced CD4+ memory TCRbeta repertoires of a Belgian cohort with known cytomegalovirus serostatus to replicate a published TCR-based CMV serostatus classifier.

Genomic DNA was extracted from sorted cells with the Quick-DNA Microprep Kit. Amplification of TCRbeta DNA was done with the immunoSEQ hsTCRbeta kit, following the protocol from the manufacturer. An Illumina MiSeq instrument was used to sequence the TCRbeta libraries. For the original study's pipeline: Removing out-of-frame sequences left 2,204,828 distinct TCRbeta sequences, an average of about 67,000 per individual. Each individual was scored using the number of roughly 150 previously reported CMV-associated TCRbeta sequences that the individual carried and the total number of productive distinct TCRbeta sequences. A beta-binomial model was reimplemented in Python, and scikit-learn random forests with default parameters were trained on US cohort data. On the Belgian cohort, classifier performance was reported as the median AUC, along with percentile confidence intervals, across 10,000 bootstrap iterations. TCRdb stores this immuneACCESS table with in-frame sequences only. Part of the clones is absent; in the studies checked, under half of the shortfall reflects unresolved V genes, and no reason is known for the rest. The V and J calls and clone size come from that table; D and trimming were worked out from the DNA. For this sample the table gives about 58,000 clones, of which approximately 82% were detected only once. Of the sample, 0.5% falls within the top ten clones.

A FACSAria II was used to sort memory CD4+ T cells, defined as single viable CD3+CD4+CD8-CD45RO+ cells. To determine CMV serostatus, a Roche Elecsys assay was used that detects serum IgG against CMV pp150, pp28, p38 and p52. Following thawing, total CD4+ T cells were enriched through positive selection using CD4 magnetic microbeads. The samples came from a separate study whose specific focus was interrogating the CD4+ T cell memory repertoire. Peripheral blood mononuclear cells were isolated and cryopreserved according to standard operating procedures, and serum was stored at -80 degrees C. The staining used CD3-PerCP (BW264/56), CD4-APC (RPA-T4), CD45RO-PE (UCHT1) and CD8-Pacific Orange (3B5) antibodies, and Sytox blue was used to exclude non-viable cells. V sheds 2 bases and J sheds 2 bases, leaving 10 bases between their ends. The germline V gene gives CDR1 as MNHEY and CDR2 as SVGAGI. The CDR3 sequence holds 14 residues, the cysteine and phenylalanine included. The sequence is cut down to CDR3 DNA, 42 bases in frame from base 1.

The paper as a whole reports these results and caveats: On the Belgian cohort, the classifier built on the original framework reached a median bootstrapped AUC of about 0.95, with a 95% CI of 0.76-1.00. Among the roughly 160 previously reported CMV-associated TCRbeta sequences, some 67 showed up in the CD4+ memory repertoires, with each one found in between one and five individuals. The results were read as suggesting that the CMV-associated TCR signature is, for the most part, present in the CD4+ memory repertoire. Only CD4+CD45RO+ memory cells were sequenced, in contrast to the original study, in which naive and memory CD4+ and CD8+ populations were covered. CMV serostatus prediction reached a median bootstrapped AUC of about 0.94 with the original framework and roughly 0.9 with a US-trained random forest.

This TCR came from an adult in good health and CMV-seronegative. Some clones in this sample may be carry-over from other donors' samples. Specimen: memory CD4+ T cells from blood. The rearrangement combines TRBV6-5 with TRBJ2-7, with TRBD2 as a weak D call on 5 bases. For the CDR3, the sequence is CASSYMREPYEQYF. The DNA sequence is as follows: TGTGCCAGCAGTTACATGAGGGAGCCCTACGAGCAGTACTTC.